The sequence of this T cell receptor beta chain was determined in a study of blood T cell repertoires in COVID-19. For the study at large: Spain, Italy and the United States supplied samples that represented acute and convalescent COVID-19. The analysed material was cDNA or gDNA that came from T cells, B-cell-depleted T cells, or PBMCs.

Sequenced by immunoSEQ multiplex PCR; TCRdb stores in-frame clones only, minus some. The data contain 210,000 or so clones, around 80% of them seen just once; the ten biggest clones take up around 2%. The CDR3 spans 15 residues. Trimming took off 5 bases at V and 2 bases at J, with 15 bases between the two ends. CDR1 SEHNR and CDR2 FQNEAQ come from the germline V gene (reference sequence). Self-reported history from a screening survey and questionnaire set each donor's cohort. Sequencing input: PBMCs or T cells enriched from blood (not recorded which). The receptor was derived from a man between 60 and 70 years old who had recovered from COVID-19. The V and J genes are TRBV7-9 and TRBJ1-1, with D possibly TRBD1 on 6 matching bases. The CDR3 nucleotides are TGTGCCAGCAGCCCGCAGGGGAGTTTAAACACTGAAGCTTTCTTT. Its translation is CASSPQGSLNTEAFF. Using reference TRBV7-9 and TRBJ1-1 for the parts outside the CDR3, the full variable domain is DTGVSQNPRHKITKRGQNVTFRCDPISEHNRLYWYRQTLGQGPEFLTYFQNEAQLEKSRLLSDRFSAERPKGSFSTLEIQRTEQGDSAMYLCASSPQGSLNTEAFFGQGTRLTVV.